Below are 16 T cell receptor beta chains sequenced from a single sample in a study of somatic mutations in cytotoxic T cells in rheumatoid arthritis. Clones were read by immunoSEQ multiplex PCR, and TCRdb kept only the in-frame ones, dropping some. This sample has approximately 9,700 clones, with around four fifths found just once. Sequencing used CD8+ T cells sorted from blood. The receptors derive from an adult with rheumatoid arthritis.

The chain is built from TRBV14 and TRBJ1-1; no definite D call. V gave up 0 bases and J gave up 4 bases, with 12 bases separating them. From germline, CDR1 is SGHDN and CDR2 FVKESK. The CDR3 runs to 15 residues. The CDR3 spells CASSQDRVIGTEAFF. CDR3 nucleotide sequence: TGTGCCAGCAGCCAAGATCGCGTAATCGGCACTGAAGCTTTCTTT.

As DNA, the CDR3 is TGTGCCAGCAGTCCACCCTTAGCGGAAATAAGCACAGATACGCAGTATTTT. Amino acid sequence: CASSPPLAEISTDTQYF. The chain recombines TRBV28 with TRBJ2-3; perhaps TRBD2 as D (6 bases). This CDR3 contains 17 residues. The germline V gene has CDR1 MDHEN and CDR2 SYDVKM. V lost 5 bases and J lost 0, with 18 bases in between.

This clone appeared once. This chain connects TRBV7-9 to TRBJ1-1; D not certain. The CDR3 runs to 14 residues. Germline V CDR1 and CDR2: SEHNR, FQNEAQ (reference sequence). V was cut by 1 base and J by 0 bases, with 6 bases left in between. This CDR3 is CASSLEGLNTEAFF. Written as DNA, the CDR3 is TGTGCCAGCAGCTTAGAGGGTTTGAACACTGAAGCTTTCTTT.

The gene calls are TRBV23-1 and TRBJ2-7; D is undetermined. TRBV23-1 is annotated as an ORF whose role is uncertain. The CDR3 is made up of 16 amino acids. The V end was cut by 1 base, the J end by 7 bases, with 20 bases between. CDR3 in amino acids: CASSQLGAGPTLEQYF. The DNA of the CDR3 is TGCGCCAGCAGTCAATTGGGCGCAGGACCTACGTTAGAGCAGTACTTC.

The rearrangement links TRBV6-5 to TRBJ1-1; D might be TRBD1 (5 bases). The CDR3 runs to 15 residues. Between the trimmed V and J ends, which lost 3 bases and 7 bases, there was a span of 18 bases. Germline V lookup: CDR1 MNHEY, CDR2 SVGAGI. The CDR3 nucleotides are TGTGCCAGCAGTTATCCTAGTCCCGGGACCGGTGAAGCTTTCTTT. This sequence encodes CASSYPSPGTGEAFF.

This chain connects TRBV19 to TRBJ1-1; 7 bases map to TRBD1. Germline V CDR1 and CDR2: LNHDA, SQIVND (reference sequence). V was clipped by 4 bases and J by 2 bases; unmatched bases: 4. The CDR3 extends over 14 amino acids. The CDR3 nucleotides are TGTGCCAGTAGTAACCGGGACAGTAACACTGAAGCTTTCTTT. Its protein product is CASSNRDSNTEAFF.

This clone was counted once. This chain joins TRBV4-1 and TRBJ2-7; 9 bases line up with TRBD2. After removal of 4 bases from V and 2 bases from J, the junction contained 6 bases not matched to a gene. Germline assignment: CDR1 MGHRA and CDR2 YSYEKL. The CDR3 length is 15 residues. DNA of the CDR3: TGCGCCAGCAGCCCAGCTAGCGGGGATACCTACGAGCAGTACTTC. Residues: CASSPASGDTYEQYF.

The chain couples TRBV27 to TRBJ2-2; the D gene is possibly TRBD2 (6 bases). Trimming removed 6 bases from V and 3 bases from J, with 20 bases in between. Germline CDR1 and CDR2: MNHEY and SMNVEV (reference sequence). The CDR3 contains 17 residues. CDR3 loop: CASSYHKSGLHTGELFF. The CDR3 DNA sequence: TGTGCCAGCAGCTACCACAAATCGGGACTTCACACCGGGGAGCTGTTTTTT.

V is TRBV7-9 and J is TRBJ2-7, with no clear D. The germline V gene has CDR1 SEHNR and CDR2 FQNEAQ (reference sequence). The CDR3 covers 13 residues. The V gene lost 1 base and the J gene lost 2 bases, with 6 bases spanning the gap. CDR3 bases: TGTGCCAGCAGCTTAGGGCCACCCTACGAGCAGTACTTC. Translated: CASSLGPPYEQYF. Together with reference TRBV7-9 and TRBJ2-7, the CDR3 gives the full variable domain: DTGVSQNPRHKITKRGQNVTFRCDPISEHNRLYWYRQTLGQGPEFLTYFQNEAQLEKSRLLSDRFSAERPKGSFSTLEIQRTEQGDSAMYLCASSLGPPYEQYFGPGTRLTVT.

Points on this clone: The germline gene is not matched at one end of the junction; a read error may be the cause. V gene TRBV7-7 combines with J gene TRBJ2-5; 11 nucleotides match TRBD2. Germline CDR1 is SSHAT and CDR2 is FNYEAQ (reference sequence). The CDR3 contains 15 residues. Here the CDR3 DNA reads TGTGCTAGCAGCTTCTCTAGCGGGGGGAGAGAGACCCAGTACTTC. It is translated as CASSFSSGGRETQYF.

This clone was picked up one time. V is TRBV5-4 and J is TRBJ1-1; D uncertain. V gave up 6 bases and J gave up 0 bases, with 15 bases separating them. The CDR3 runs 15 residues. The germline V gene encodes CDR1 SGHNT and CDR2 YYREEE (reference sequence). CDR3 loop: CASTSNEIMNTEAFF. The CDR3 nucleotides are TGTGCCAGCACCAGTAACGAGATCATGAACACTGAAGCTTTCTTT. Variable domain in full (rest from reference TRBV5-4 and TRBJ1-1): ETGVTQSPTHLIKTRGQQVTLRCSSQSGHNTVSWYQQALGQGPQFIFQYYREEENGRGNFPPRFSGLQFPNYSSELNVNALELDDSALYLCASTSNEIMNTEAFFGQGTRLTVV.

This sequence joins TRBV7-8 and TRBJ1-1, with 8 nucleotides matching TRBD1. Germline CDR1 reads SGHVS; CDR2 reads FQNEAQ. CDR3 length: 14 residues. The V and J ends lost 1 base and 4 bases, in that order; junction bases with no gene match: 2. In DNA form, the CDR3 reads TGTGCCAGCAGCTTAGGTCAGGGGGCCACTGAAGCTTTCTTT. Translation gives CASSLGQGATEAFF.

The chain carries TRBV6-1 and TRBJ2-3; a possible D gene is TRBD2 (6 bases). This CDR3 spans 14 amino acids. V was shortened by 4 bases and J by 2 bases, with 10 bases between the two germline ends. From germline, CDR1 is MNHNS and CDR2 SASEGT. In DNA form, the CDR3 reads TGTGCCAGCAGTGCTTGGGACTCCACAGATACGCAGTATTTT. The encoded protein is CASSAWDSTDTQYF.

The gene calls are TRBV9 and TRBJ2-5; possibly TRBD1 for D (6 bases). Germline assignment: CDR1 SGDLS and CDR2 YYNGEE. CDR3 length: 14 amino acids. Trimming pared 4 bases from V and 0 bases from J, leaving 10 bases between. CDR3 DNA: TGTGCCAGCAGCCTTTGGGACAACCAAGAGACCCAGTACTTC. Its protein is CASSLWDNQETQYF.

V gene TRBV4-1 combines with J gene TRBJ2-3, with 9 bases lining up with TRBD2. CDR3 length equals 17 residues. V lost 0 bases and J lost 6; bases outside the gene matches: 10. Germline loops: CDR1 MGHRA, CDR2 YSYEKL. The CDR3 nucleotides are TGCGCCAGCAGCCAAGATTTCACTAGCGGGTACAGGGATACGCAGTATTTT. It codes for CASSQDFTSGYRDTQYF.

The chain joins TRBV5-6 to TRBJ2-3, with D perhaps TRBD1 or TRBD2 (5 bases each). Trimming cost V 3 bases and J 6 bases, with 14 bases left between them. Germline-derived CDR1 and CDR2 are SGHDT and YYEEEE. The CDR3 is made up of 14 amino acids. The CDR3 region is CASSSPGPGDTQYF. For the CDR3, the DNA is TGTGCCAGCAGCTCTCCGGGACCTGGGGATACGCAGTATTTT.